This T cell receptor (beta chain) came from a study of CD8+ T cells in alopecia areata. Whole-study context: The study gave tofacitinib for 6 to 18 months, then 6 months off drug.

Sequencing relied on a cDNA template that was reverse transcribed from extracted RNA. TCRdb keeps only in-frame clones here, not all; method: immunoSEQ multiplex PCR. Altogether roughly 150,000 clones are present, about 56% being singletons, with the ten largest covering around 15%. Treatment of the sample: oral pan-JAK inhibitor, 5-10 mg twice daily. Only one count was recorded for this clone. Sequenced here: CD8+ T cells sorted from blood, sampled at week 4, from a patient treated with tofacitinib. The clonotype comes from a human donor with alopecia areata.

The CDR3 DNA reads TGTGCCAGCAGTGAGGTTAGCGGGGCCTACGAGCAGTACTTC. Encoded protein: CASSEVSGAYEQYF. J is TRBJ2-7 and V is TRBV6-1; 8 bases agree with TRBD2. CDR1 and CDR2 (germline): MNHNS, SASEGT. Trimming took 3 bases from V and 2 from J; bases not matched to a gene: 3. The CDR3 has 14 residues.